This TCR beta chain is drawn from a study of control samples from healthy donors and cancer patients. Assay: immunoSEQ multiplex PCR; the TCRdb copy retains only in-frame clones and omits some. The data show just over 150,000 clones, roughly 93% seen once. Germline lookup yields CDR1 LNHDA and CDR2 SQIVND (reference sequence). Trimming left V 5 bases short and J 8 bases short, with 9 bases between. This CDR3 contains 11 residues. The sequence was obtained from a man aged 45-60 years in good health. This sequence joins TRBV19 and TRBJ1-1, with D possibly TRBD1 on 5 matching bases. Sequenced material: blood. Here the CDR3 reads CASSRQLEAFF. Here the CDR3 DNA reads TGTGCCAGTAGTCGACAGCTCGAAGCTTTCTTT.